One and the same sample provided the 19 T cell receptor beta chains below, sequenced in a study of T cell responses to AZD1222 COVID-19 vaccine. TCRdb keeps only in-frame clones here, not all; method: immunoSEQ multiplex PCR. Of 150,000 to 200,000 clones in the sample, about nine tenths were seen once. The sample here was peripheral blood, taken on day 0 of AZD1222 vaccination. These receptors came from an adult in good health.

CDR3 loop: CASSLGAGGVNSPLHF. The CDR3 DNA reads as TGTGCCAGCAGCTTGGGGGCAGGGGGCGTCAATTCACCCCTCCACTTT. The chain links TRBV5-4 to TRBJ1-6; TRBD1 matches 8 bases. CDR3 length: 16 amino acids. Trimming took 0 bases from V and 7 from J; bases not matched to a gene: 6. Looked up from germline, CDR1 is SGHNT and CDR2 is YYREEE (reference sequence).

The V and J genes are TRBV3-1 (or the pseudogene TRBV3-2) and TRBJ2-1; D is unclear. Trimming took off 3 bases at V and 12 bases at J, with 18 bases between the two ends. Germline loops: CDR1 LGHDT, CDR2 YNNKEL (reference sequence). The CDR3 runs 14 residues. The CDR3 loop is CASSQPNVPWWQFF. The CDR3 nucleotides read TGTGCCAGCAGCCAGCCGAATGTCCCGTGGTGGCAGTTCTTC.

The chain joins TRBV6-5 to TRBJ1-6; TRBD1 aligns across 9 bases. Unmatched junction bases numbered 5, after V lost 2 bases and J lost 9 bases. Germline V gene sequence: CDR1 MNHEY, CDR2 SVGAGI. The CDR3 extends over 15 amino acids. The CDR3, as DNA: TGTGCCAGCAGTTACCGTGGGACAGGGAGTTCACCCCTCCACTTT. It yields the protein CASSYRGTGSSPLHF.

This clone was observed a few times. V and J are TRBV6-5 and TRBJ1-5; 7 bases fit TRBD1. V was clipped by 7 bases and J by 7 bases; unmatched bases: 13. This CDR3 spans 15 amino acids. Germline CDR1 is MNHEY and CDR2 is SVGAGI. CDR3 sequence reads: CASTLHRGGRQPQHF. CDR3 bases: TGTGCCAGCACACTTCACAGGGGTGGACGCCAGCCCCAGCATTTT.

This chain links TRBV23-1 with TRBJ1-5; D perhaps matches TRBD1 (6 bases). TRBV23-1 is treated as an ORF (open reading frame) with a function not yet certain. V lost 0 bases to trimming and J lost 0 bases, with 21 bases between them. The CDR3 is made up of 20 amino acids. CDR3 loop: CASSQSPGTSRLDSNQPQHF. The CDR3 DNA reads TGCGCCAGCAGTCAATCCCCCGGGACATCCCGACTTGATAGCAATCAGCCCCAGCATTTT.

This sequence joins TRBV28 and TRBJ1-2; D unresolved. V lost 6 bases and J lost 2, with 7 bases in between. The CDR3 consists of 12 residues. Germline V lookup: CDR1 MDHEN, CDR2 SYDVKM. CDR3 DNA: TGTGCCAGCAGCGATCAAAACTATGGCTACACCTTC. As protein: CASSDQNYGYTF.

This clone has just a few counts. The J gene is TRBJ1-6, the V gene TRBV6-1; the D is unclear. There are 15 residues in the CDR3. Looked up from germline, CDR1 is MNHNS and CDR2 is SASEGT. Trimming stripped 2 bases from V and 13 bases from J, with 18 bases between. The chain's CDR3 is CASSENGPGGLPLHF. For the CDR3, the DNA is TGTGCCAGCAGTGAAAATGGCCCGGGCGGGCTCCCCCTCCACTTT.

The rearrangement joins TRBV5-4 to TRBJ1-5; no definite D call. This CDR3 is 12 amino acids long. Germline CDR1 reads SGHNT; CDR2 reads YYREEE (reference sequence). CDR3 in DNA: TGTGGATCGGGCCTGAGAGATCAGCCCCAGCATTTT. Protein sequence: CGSGLRDQPQHF.

This clone was seen only once. This chain links TRBV9 with TRBJ2-1; a possible D gene is TRBD2 (5 bases). Per the germline V gene, CDR1 is SGDLS and CDR2 is YYNGEE. The CDR3 loop spans 16 amino acids. Between the trimmed V and J ends, which lost 0 bases and 0 bases, there was a span of 10 bases. CDR3 amino acids: CASSVVALSSYNEQFF. CDR3 in DNA: TGTGCCAGCAGCGTAGTAGCGCTCAGCTCCTACAATGAGCAGTTCTTC.

This clone was seen only once. This sequence joins TRBV5-1 and TRBJ1-4; 9 bases match TRBD1. The CDR3 extends over 17 amino acids. From germline, CDR1 is SGHRS and CDR2 YFSETQ. V gave up 3 bases and J gave up 5 bases; unmatched junction bases: 11. In DNA, the CDR3 is TGCGCCAGCAGCTCATCAGTGACCGGGACAGGGAATGAAAAACTGTTTTTT. Amino acid sequence: CASSSSVTGTGNEKLFF.

V gene TRBV28 combines with J gene TRBJ2-7; D not certain. Germline V gene data show CDR1 as MDHEN and CDR2 as SYDVKM. This CDR3 is built from 13 residues. Deletions cut 7 bases from V and 3 bases from J, with 13 bases between. The CDR3 region is CASTPGRYYEQYF. The DNA of the CDR3 is TGTGCCAGCACCCCCGGGCGTTACTACGAGCAGTACTTC.

V usage is TRBV3-1 (or the pseudogene TRBV3-2) and J usage is TRBJ2-2, with D uncertain. The V end was cut by 4 bases, the J end by 6 bases, with 6 bases between. CDR1 and CDR2 from the germline V gene are LGHDT and YNNKEL (reference sequence). This CDR3 contains 12 residues. The CDR3 DNA reads TGTGCCAGCAGCCGTGGAGCCGGGGAGCTGTTTTTT. It specifies CASSRGAGELFF.

This chain uses TRBV5-4 with TRBJ2-1; 11 bases are a match to TRBD1. The junction had 13 bases not matched to a gene; V was cut back by 10 bases and J by 10 bases. CDR3 length: 14 residues. Germline CDR1 SGHNT, CDR2 YYREEE (reference sequence). CDR3 loop: CAGGGQGVVGEQFF. DNA of the CDR3: TGTGCCGGCGGGGGACAGGGGGTGGTCGGGGAGCAGTTCTTC. Filled out from reference TRBV5-4 and TRBJ2-1, the complete variable domain reads ETGVTQSPTHLIKTRGQQVTLRCSSQSGHNTVSWYQQALGQGPQFIFQYYREEENGRGNFPPRFSGLQFPNYSSELNVNALELDDSALYLCAGGGQGVVGEQFFGPGTRLTVL.

This clone occurred once. This sequence joins TRBV28 and TRBJ1-2; D not resolved. CDR3 size: 13 residues. Germline V gives CDR1 MDHEN, CDR2 SYDVKM. V gave up 6 bases and J gave up 0 bases, with 8 bases separating them. The CDR3: CASRNAANYGYTF. The CDR3, as DNA: TGTGCCAGCAGGAACGCCGCTAACTATGGCTACACCTTC.

This chain connects TRBV29-1 to TRBJ1-4; 7 bases line up with TRBD1. V dropped 0 bases and J dropped 6; count of bases not matched to a gene: 13. This CDR3 is 17 amino acids long. Germline CDR1 is SQVTM and CDR2 is ANQGSEA. CDR3 bases: TGCAGCGTTGAAGATCCGGACAGGCCCTTCGGTGATGAAAAACTGTTTTTT. This translates into CSVEDPDRPFGDEKLFF.

The genes are TRBV12-3 or TRBV12-4 and TRBJ2-7; D could derive from TRBD1 or TRBD2 (5 bases each). V lost 3 bases, J lost 2 bases, and 5 bases lay in between. The CDR3 is made up of 12 amino acids. The CDR3 here is CASSLGAYEQYF. DNA for the CDR3: TGTGCCAGCAGTTTGGGGGCCTACGAGCAGTACTTC.

The CDR3 sequence: CASSLDLGGGIQETQYF. CDR3 in DNA: TGCGCCAGCAGCTTGGACCTAGGGGGAGGTATCCAAGAGACCCAGTACTTC. V is TRBV5-1 and J is TRBJ2-5; tentatively, D is TRBD1 or TRBD2 (6 bases each). Germline CDR1 is SGHRS and CDR2 is YFSETQ. Trimming removed 0 bases from V and 1 base from J, with 16 bases in between. The length of the CDR3 is 17 residues. The variable domain in full, with the rest retrieved from reference TRBV5-1 and TRBJ2-5, is KAGVTQTPRYLIKTRGQQVTLSCSPISGHRSVSWYQQTPGQGLQFLFEYFSETQRNKGNFPGRFSGRQFSNSRSEMNVSTLELGDSALYLCASSLDLGGGIQETQYFGPGTRLLVL.

The rearrangement links TRBV5-1 to TRBJ1-3; 8 positions agree with TRBD1. After removal of 0 bases from V and 2 bases from J, the junction contained 7 bases not matched to a gene. Germline assignment: CDR1 SGHRS and CDR2 YFSETQ. The CDR3 covers 17 residues. The CDR3 protein is CASSLVTGGSAGNTIYF. The CDR3 DNA reads TGCGCCAGCAGCTTGGTTACAGGGGGTTCAGCTGGAAACACCATATATTTT. The whole variable domain, filled in from reference TRBV5-1 and TRBJ1-3, reads KAGVTQTPRYLIKTRGQQVTLSCSPISGHRSVSWYQQTPGQGLQFLFEYFSETQRNKGNFPGRFSGRQFSNSRSEMNVSTLELGDSALYLCASSLVTGGSAGNTIYFGEGSWLTVV.

This chain connects TRBV13 to TRBJ2-7; TRBD1 matches 7 bases. The CDR3 is 15 residues long. Germline CDR1 reads PRHDT; CDR2 reads FYEKMQ (reference sequence). With 4 bases clipped from V and 2 bases from J, the junction kept 8 bases outside the gene matches. CDR3 sequence: CASSSGNDRAYEQYF. CDR3 DNA sequence: TGTGCCAGCAGCTCAGGTAATGACAGGGCCTACGAGCAGTACTTC.